The rows below give T cell receptor beta chains drawn from one sample of a study of blood T cell repertoires in COVID-19. Measured with immunoSEQ multiplex PCR; TCRdb has only the in-frame clones, and not every one. The repertoire has some 150,000 clones, less than 90% of them found once; the top ten carry 35% to 40%. The sequencing input was peripheral blood. Receptors originate from a human donor in a cohort sampled during active COVID-19. Both conserved end residues are part of each CDR3. A D gene is named only where the DNA matches it firmly. Clone sizes are given selectively: once, few, many, or a class where the clone is expanded.

CDR3aa: CAWGQGISKVNTEAFF
CDR3nt: TGTGCCTGGGGACAGGGGATTTCTAAGGTGAACACTGAAGCTTTCTTT
j_gene: TRBJ1-1
v_gene: TRBV30
len: 16
d_gene: TRBD1
abundance: few

CDR3aa: CASSLSGQGAYEQYF
CDR3nt: TGTGCCAGCAGTTTGTCGGGACAGGGGGCCTACGAGCAGTACTTC
j_gene: TRBJ2-7
v_gene: TRBV27
len: 15
d_gene: TRBD1
abundance: -

CDR3aa: CASSTGLAGGPEQFF
CDR3nt: TGTGCCAGTAGTACGGGACTAGCGGGGGGGCCTGAGCAGTTCTTC
j_gene: TRBJ2-1
v_gene: TRBV19
len: 15
d_gene: TRBD2
abundance: -

CDR3aa: CASRPRPGQNSYEQYF
CDR3nt: TGCGCCAGCAGACCCAGGCCGGGACAGAACTCCTACGAGCAGTACTTC
j_gene: TRBJ2-7
v_gene: TRBV5-1
len: 16
d_gene: TRBD1
abundance: -

CDR3aa: CASSLGTANEKLFF
CDR3nt: TGTGCCAGCAGCCTCGGGACAGCTAATGAAAAACTGTTTTTT
j_gene: TRBJ1-4
v_gene: TRBV7-6
len: 14
d_gene: TRBD1
abundance: -

CDR3aa: CASYQGGGPMNTEAFF
CDR3nt: TGCGCCAGCTACCAAGGGGGGGGACCTATGAACACTGAAGCTTTCTTT
j_gene: TRBJ1-1
v_gene: TRBV5-1
len: 16
d_gene: -
abundance: few

CDR3aa: CASSPGRQVRTDTQYF
CDR3nt: TGTGCCAGCAGCCCCGGCAGACAGGTTCGAACAGATACGCAGTATTTT
j_gene: TRBJ2-3
v_gene: TRBV5-6
len: 16
d_gene: -
abundance: -

CDR3aa: CASSFSTGSSYEQYF
CDR3nt: TGTGCCAGCAGCTTTAGCACAGGGAGCTCCTACGAGCAGTACTTC
j_gene: TRBJ2-7
v_gene: TRBV5-6
len: 15
d_gene: -
abundance: -

CDR3aa: CASSFQGTKNIQYF
CDR3nt: TGTGCCAGCAGCTTTCAGGGGACGAAAAACATTCAGTACTTC
j_gene: TRBJ2-4
v_gene: TRBV7-8
len: 14
d_gene: -
abundance: -

CDR3aa: CSASERGAPDTQYF
CDR3nt: TGCAGTGCTAGTGAGCGGGGGGCGCCAGATACGCAGTATTTT
j_gene: TRBJ2-3
v_gene: TRBV20-1
len: 14
d_gene: TRBD2
abundance: -

CDR3aa: CAISADRATNEKLFF
CDR3nt: TGTGCCATCAGTGCGGACAGAGCAACTAATGAAAAACTGTTTTTT
j_gene: TRBJ1-4
v_gene: TRBV10-3
len: 15
d_gene: -
abundance: -

CDR3aa: CASSIEHGFGYGYTF
CDR3nt: TGTGCCAGTAGTATAGAGCACGGGTTTGGATATGGCTACACCTTC
j_gene: TRBJ1-2
v_gene: TRBV19
len: 15
d_gene: -
abundance: -

CDR3aa: CASSLRGAGSEAFF
CDR3nt: TGCGCCAGCAGCCTCCGGGGGGCGGGATCTGAAGCTTTCTTT
j_gene: TRBJ1-1
v_gene: TRBV4-1
len: 14
d_gene: -
abundance: -

CDR3aa: CASSDLGRAGETQYF
CDR3nt: TGTGCCAGCAGTGACCTGGGCAGGGCCGGGGAGACCCAGTACTTC
j_gene: TRBJ2-5
v_gene: TRBV25-1
len: 15
d_gene: -
abundance: -

CDR3aa: CASSRGADLNTEAFF
CDR3nt: TGCGCCAGCAGCCGTGGGGCAGATCTTAACACTGAAGCTTTCTTT
j_gene: TRBJ1-1
v_gene: TRBV4-3
len: 15
d_gene: -
abundance: -

CDR3aa: CASRPWSSYNEQFF
CDR3nt: TGTGCCAGTAGGCCATGGAGCTCCTACAATGAGCAGTTCTTC
j_gene: TRBJ2-1
v_gene: TRBV19
len: 14
d_gene: -
abundance: -

CDR3aa: CASSSSSGDYGYTF
CDR3nt: TGCGCCAGCAGCTCCTCATCAGGGGACTATGGCTACACCTTC
j_gene: TRBJ1-2
v_gene: TRBV5-1
len: 14
d_gene: -
abundance: -

CDR3aa: CASSRGEYEQYF
CDR3nt: TGTGCCAGCAGCCGGGGGGAATACGAGCAGTACTTC
j_gene: TRBJ2-7
v_gene: TRBV5-4
len: 12
d_gene: TRBD2
abundance: -

CDR3aa: CASSSSDRGSSYEQYF
CDR3nt: TGTGCCAGCAGTTCCTCGGACAGGGGTAGCTCCTACGAGCAGTACTTC
j_gene: TRBJ2-7
v_gene: TRBV6-5
len: 16
d_gene: TRBD1
abundance: -